This T cell receptor beta chain was identified during a study of blood T cell repertoires in COVID-19. Looking at the study overall: T cells, B-cell-depleted T cells, or PBMCs provided the cDNA or gDNA that served as material.

The CDR3 is 13 amino acids. Germline assignment: CDR1 LNHDA and CDR2 SQIVND (reference sequence). V was pared by 11 bases and J by 5 bases, with 16 bases between. This clone was seen only once. Measured with immunoSEQ multiplex PCR; TCRdb has only the in-frame clones, and not every one. The sample consists of a few hundred thousand clones, about 90% of them appearing once. Patients in Seattle were enrolled during active infection, then followed longitudinally. V usage is TRBV19 and J usage is TRBJ2-1, with D possibly being TRBD2 (7 bases). The sequenced sample consisted of peripheral blood. This TCR derives from a person aged 18 to 30 with COVID-19, enrolled during active disease. CDR3 residues: CAAGAGNNNEQFF. The CDR3, as DNA: TGTGCCGCGGGGGCTGGAAACAACAATGAGCAGTTCTTC.